This record covers a single TCR beta chain. The data originate from a study of T cell responses to AZD1222 COVID-19 vaccine. V lost 4 bases and J lost 6, with 12 bases in between. In germline, CDR1 is LNHDA, CDR2 SQIVND (reference sequence). The CDR3 has 14 amino acids. Data came from immunoSEQ multiplex PCR; TCRdb stores just in-frame clones and leaves some out. The profile covers over 85,000 clones, with 85% to 95% appearing a single time and roughly 7.8% taken by the ten largest. This rearrangement joins TRBV19 to TRBJ2-2; D unclear. Material: peripheral blood, obtained on day 0 of AZD1222 vaccination. The TCR sequence derives from an adult in good health. The CDR3 reads CASSKDPVPGELFF. CDR3 coding DNA: TGTGCCAGTAGTAAGGACCCGGTTCCCGGGGAGCTGTTTTTT.